The entry that follows covers one T cell receptor (beta chain) sequence. The method was immunoSEQ multiplex PCR; TCRdb's version includes in-frame clones alone and lacks a portion of them. The sample yields about 27,000 clones, approximately 80% seen once. Time point in this sample: 2014-2015 season, pre-vaccination. This specimen belongs to a study of follicular helper T cells after annual influenza vaccination. Study-level information: Across the 2013-2014, 2014-2015 and 2015-2016 vaccination seasons, some subjects were resampled.

This clonotype was obtained from an adult who received the influenza vaccine. Source: CXCR5+ CD38- circulating T follicular helper cells from blood, taken on the day of influenza vaccination. The subset is: circulating Tfh, non-naive CD4+CXCR5+PD-1+ (ICOS+CD38+ or ICOS-CD38-).

DNA of the CDR3: TGTGCCAGTACCGAGGGTAACACCTACAATGAGCAGTTCTTC. Encoded protein: CASTEGNTYNEQFF. The V and J genes are TRBV19 and TRBJ2-1; D might be TRBD2 (5 bases). The V gene lost 7 bases and the J gene lost 2 bases, with 12 bases spanning the gap. CDR1 and CDR2 from the germline V gene are LNHDA and SQIVND (reference sequence). The CDR3 runs 14 residues. The entire variable domain, with the rest obtained from reference TRBV19 and TRBJ2-1, is as follows: DGGITQSPKYLFRKEGQNVTLSCEQNLNHDAMYWYRQDPGQGLRLIYYSQIVNDFQKGDIAEGYSVSREKKESFPLTVTSAQKNPTAFYLCASTEGNTYNEQFFGPGTRLTVL.